This is a list of T cell receptor beta chains from one sample in a study of post-analysis software for immune sequencing data. Each CDR3 protein gets one entry after TCRdb re-called the PCR reads with MiXCR. The sample carries a few hundred thousand distinct CDR3 sequences, roughly 35% recorded once. Sequencing used blood. The receptors shown here come from a girl between 10 and 17 years old with multiple sclerosis. CDR3s include the opening cysteine and the closing phenylalanine or tryptophan. The D gene is left open where the match is weak. The size of a clone is reported for some rows only, either as once, few or many, or as a class for expanded clones.

j_call | v_call | clone_size | d_call | cdr3_nt | cdr3_aa
TRBJ1-1 | TRBV5-5 | - | - | TGTGCCAGCAGCTTTGTCACTACGGGTGAAGCTTTCTTT | CASSFVTTGEAFF
TRBJ1-6 | TRBV2 | - | - | TGTGCCAGCAGTGGATCCTGGGCCTCACCCCTCCACTTT | CASSGSWASPLHF
TRBJ2-2 | TRBV28 | - | TRBD2 | TGTGCCAGCAGGGCAGCGGGGGAGAACACCGGGGAGCTGTTTTTT | CASRAAGENTGELFF
TRBJ2-7 | TRBV20-1 | - | - | TGCAGTGCTAGCTCCGGGGGGACACCCGCCTACGAGCAGTACTTC | CSASSGGTPAYEQYF
TRBJ1-5 | TRBV3-1 | - | TRBD1 | TGTGCCAGCAGCCGGACAGGGGGCTTGGCCGGCAATCAGCCCCAGCATTTT | CASSRTGGLAGNQPQHF
TRBJ2-3 | TRBV27 | - | TRBD2 | TGTGCCAGCAGTTTAAGGTCGGGCGGGGGGAACACAGATACGCAGTATTTT | CASSLRSGGGNTDTQYF
TRBJ2-1 | TRBV9 | once | TRBD1 | TGTGCCAGCTCCCGGAGTAGCGGGACAGGGGCAGAGACCCAGTTCTTC | CASSRSSGTGAETQFF
TRBJ2-7 | TRBV28 | - | - | TGCGCCAGCAGCTCCCCTTCCTACGAGCAGTACTTC | CASSSPSYEQYF
TRBJ2-7 | TRBV20-1 | - | - | TGCAGTGCTAGGAATACAGGGTCCACCTACGAGCAGTACTTC | CSARNTGSTYEQYF
TRBJ1-2 | TRBV12-3/TRBV12-4 | few | TRBD1 | TGTGCCAGCACTAAATCCCAGAACAGGGGCAATGGCTACACCTTC | CASTKSQNRGNGYTF
TRBJ2-1 | TRBV6-1 | - | - | TGTGCCAGCAGTCCGTTGGGACCCCAGTCGGGTTACAATGAGCAGTTCTTC | CASSPLGPQSGYNEQFF
TRBJ2-3 | TRBV10-3 | - | TRBD2 | TGTGCCATCAGGGGGAGGGACGTCATCACAGATACGCAGTATTTT | CAIRGRDVITDTQYF
TRBJ2-5 | TRBV18 | - | TRBD1 | TGTGCCAGCTCAGCCGGGACAGGGGTAGAGACCCAGTACTTC | CASSAGTGVETQYF
TRBJ2-7 | TRBV4-3 | - | - | TGCGCCAGCAGCCAAGATTTGGGTGGGGGGACAGTAACCTACGAGCAGTACTTC | CASSQDLGGGTVTYEQYF
TRBJ2-7 | TRBV12-3/TRBV12-4 | few | - | TGTGCCAGCAGCCTATCCGGGGCCTGGGAGCAGTACTTC | CASSLSGAWEQYF
TRBJ1-4 | TRBV4-2 | - | TRBD1 | TGTGCCAGCAGCCAAGATCCTGCGGGACAGCATGAAAAACTGTTTTTT | CASSQDPAGQHEKLFF
TRBJ2-3 | TRBV5-1 | - | - | TGCGCCAGCAGCTTATCTGGGGCCCCGGAGGATACGCAGTATTTT | CASSLSGAPEDTQYF
TRBJ2-5 | TRBV15 | - | TRBD1 | TGTGCCACCAGCAGGGGGACAGGGTGGTCGTACAATGAGCAGTACTTC | CATSRGTGWSYNEQYF
TRBJ2-1 | TRBV7-2 | - | - | TGTGCCAGCAGCCGTAAAAACTACAATGAGCAGTTCTTC | CASSRKNYNEQFF
TRBJ2-7 | TRBV10-1 | - | - | TGCGCCAGCATGCCGGGCCTCTACGAGCAGTACTTC | CASMPGLYEQYF
TRBJ2-3 | TRBV6-6 | few | - | TGTGCCAGCAGCCACCCACAGGGCACGCAGTATTTT | CASSHPQGTQYF
TRBJ2-1 | TRBV12-3/TRBV12-4 | - | - | TGTGCCAGCACCAAACGACAGGGAGGGCAGTTCTTC | CASTKRQGGQFF
TRBJ2-3 | TRBV6-5 | few | TRBD2 | TGTGCCAGCAGTTACGGGACTAGCGGGGGGTCCAGTGATACGCAGTATTTT | CASSYGTSGGSSDTQYF
TRBJ2-3 | TRBV27 | few | TRBD2 | TGTGCCAGCAGCCTAGCGGGGGCGATCAGCACAGATACGCAGTATTTT | CASSLAGAISTDTQYF
TRBJ1-2 | TRBV6-6 | once | - | TGTGCCAGCAAAGAAGGGACAACTAACTATGGCTACACCTTC | CASKEGTTNYGYTF
TRBJ2-1 | TRBV7-2 | once | TRBD2 | TGTGCCAGCAGCTTAAGGGGCGGGGGCGGGGGGAATGAGCAGTTCTTC | CASSLRGGGGGNEQFF
TRBJ2-7 | TRBV7-2 | - | - | TGTGCCAGCAGCTTAAGTGGAGTCAGGAGCTCCTACGAGCAGTACTTC | CASSLSGVRSSYEQYF
TRBJ2-5 | TRBV2 | - | - | TGTGCCAGCATAGGACGGGGACAAGAGACCCAGTACTTC | CASIGRGQETQYF
TRBJ1-5 | TRBV20-1 | - | - | TGCAGTGCCCCCCAATGGGGGGTTCAAAGCAATCAGCTCCAGCATTTT | CSAPQWGVQSNQLQHF
TRBJ1-2 | TRBV27 | - | - | TGTGCCAGCAGTTTGTGGGGACGGTTAGCTAACTATGGCTACACCTTC | CASSLWGRLANYGYTF
TRBJ2-7 | TRBV6-5 | many | - | TGTGCCAGCAGCCCTGGGTCCTACGAGCAGTACTTC | CASSPGSYEQYF
TRBJ2-1 | TRBV7-3 | - | TRBD2 | TGTGCCAGCAGCTCCTATCTGGGACTAGATAGGGATGAGCAGTTCTTC | CASSSYLGLDRDEQFF
TRBJ1-2 | TRBV28 | few | - | TGTGCCAGTGGGCCTCGGTATGGCTACACCTTC | CASGPRYGYTF
TRBJ1-1 | TRBV6-6 | - | - | TGTGCCAGCTGGACCGGGACACCGAACACTGAAGCTTTCTTT | CASWTGTPNTEAFF
TRBJ2-7 | TRBV5-1 | few | TRBD1 | TGCGCCAGCAGCCGAGGGACAGGCGTTTTAGACTCCTACGAGCAGTACTTC | CASSRGTGVLDSYEQYF
TRBJ1-2 | TRBV20-1 | - | - | TGCAGTGCTAGAGATATGGAGGGTATTGGCTACACCTTC | CSARDMEGIGYTF
TRBJ2-5 | TRBV20-1 | few | TRBD2 | TGCAGTGCTAGAGTCGCGGGATCAGCGGGGGCCCGTGGAGAGACCCAGTACTTC | CSARVAGSAGARGETQYF
TRBJ1-1 | TRBV7-9 | - | - | TGTGCCAGCGACCGGGGACGGCAGAACACTGAAGCTTTCTTT | CASDRGRQNTEAFF
TRBJ1-1 | TRBV12-3/TRBV12-4 | - | TRBD1 | TGTGCCAGCAGTTTAAGGGTACAGGGGGCAAAAGCTTTCTTT | CASSLRVQGAKAFF
TRBJ2-7 | TRBV7-6 | many | TRBD1 | TGTGCCAGCAGCAGGGACAGGCTTAGCTACGAGCAGTACTTC | CASSRDRLSYEQYF
TRBJ2-5 | TRBV5-6 | few | - | TGTGCCAGCAGCTTTCAGCGTATTCAAGAGACCCAGTACTTC | CASSFQRIQETQYF
TRBJ2-1 | TRBV7-9 | few | - | TGTGCCAGCAGCCCCGCGGACAGACCTTCCTACAATGAGCAGTTCTTC | CASSPADRPSYNEQFF
TRBJ2-1 | TRBV3-1 | few | TRBD2 | TGTGCCAGCAGCCCCTGGAGCGGGGGGGCCGACAATGAGCAGTTCTTC | CASSPWSGGADNEQFF
TRBJ2-5 | TRBV5-6 | few | - | TGTGCCAGCCGAGCGTGGGCACAAGAGACCCAGTACTTC | CASRAWAQETQYF
TRBJ2-2 | TRBV7-2 | - | - | TGTGCCAGCAGCGCCCTAAGGGCCGGGGAGCTGTTTTTT | CASSALRAGELFF
TRBJ2-7 | TRBV15 | few | TRBD1 | TGTGCCACCAGCAGAGATCCAGGACAGGGGTCCTACGAGCAGTACTTC | CATSRDPGQGSYEQYF
TRBJ1-4 | TRBV6-6 | - | - | TGTGCCAGCACCAGATCGGGGCGCCCTAATGAAAAACTGTTTTTT | CASTRSGRPNEKLFF
TRBJ1-6 | TRBV7-2 | few | TRBD1 | TGTGCCAGCTACGATGGGGACAGGGTTACCTATAATTCACCCCTCCACTTT | CASYDGDRVTYNSPLHF
TRBJ2-5 | TRBV7-2 | few | - | TGTGCCAGCAGCTTAGAGGGCCCGAGGGGGGAGACCCAGTACTTC | CASSLEGPRGETQYF
TRBJ2-7 | TRBV4-1 | many | TRBD1 | TGCGCCAGCAGCCAAGAGGACAGGGGTTTTCGGCGCCACGAGCAGTACTTC | CASSQEDRGFRRHEQYF
TRBJ2-5 | TRBV7-9 | few | TRBD2 | TGTGCCAGCAGCCTTAGGACTAGCGGGCGAGAGACCCAGTACTTC | CASSLRTSGRETQYF
TRBJ2-3 | TRBV28 | - | - | TGTGCCAGCAGTTTGGCGGATGTCACAGATACGCAGTATTTT | CASSLADVTDTQYF
TRBJ2-7 | TRBV28 | many | - | TGTGCCGCAGTTGGGGGCGATGTTTCCTACGAGCAGTACTTC | CAAVGGDVSYEQYF
TRBJ2-5 | TRBV20-1 | few | TRBD2 | TGCAGTGCCGGGACTAGCGGCTCCCCCGGGGCCCAGTACTTC | CSAGTSGSPGAQYF